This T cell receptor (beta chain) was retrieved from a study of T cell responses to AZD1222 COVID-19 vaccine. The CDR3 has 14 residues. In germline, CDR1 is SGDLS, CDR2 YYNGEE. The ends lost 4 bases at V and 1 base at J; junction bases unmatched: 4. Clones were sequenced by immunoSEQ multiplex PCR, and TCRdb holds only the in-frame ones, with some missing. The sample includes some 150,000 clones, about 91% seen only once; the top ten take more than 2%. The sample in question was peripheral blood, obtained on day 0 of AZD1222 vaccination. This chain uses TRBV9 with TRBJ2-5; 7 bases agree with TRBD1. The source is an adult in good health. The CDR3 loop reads CASSSGGAQETQYF. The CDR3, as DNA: TGTGCCAGCAGCTCAGGGGGAGCCCAAGAGACCCAGTACTTC.